This passage covers 22 T cell receptor beta chains from one sample sequenced in a study of cytotoxic CD8 clonotypes in ibrutinib-treated CLL. Repertoires were generated with immunoSEQ multiplex PCR, while TCRdb's copy carries only in-frame clones and drops some. The sample lists 35,000 to 40,000 clones, roughly two thirds occurring once. The sample was PBMCs, taken at disease progression, from a patient treated with ibrutinib. Receptor source: a human donor with chronic lymphocytic leukemia.

This chain uses TRBV4-1 with TRBJ2-5, with 7 bases that match TRBD2. Trimming cost V 4 bases and J 3 bases; bases outside gene matches: 2. Germline CDR1 MGHRA, CDR2 YSYEKL. The length of the CDR3 is 13 residues. Here the CDR3 DNA reads TGCGCCAGCAGCCGAGGACTAGAAGAGACCCAGTACTTC. Its protein is CASSRGLEETQYF.

The rearrangement links TRBV27 to TRBJ2-5; D is undetermined. Germline CDR1 MNHEY, CDR2 SMNVEV (reference sequence). V shed 6 bases and J shed 3 bases, with 11 bases lying between them. CDR3 length equals 13 residues. The CDR3 bases are TGTGCCAGCAGAAATACAGAGGAAGAGACCCAGTACTTC. Protein sequence: CASRNTEEETQYF.

V usage is TRBV29-1 and J usage is TRBJ2-3; a weak D match, TRBD2 (6 bases). Trimming shortened V by 7 bases and J by 4 bases, and 18 bases separated the two germline ends. Germline V CDR1 and CDR2: SQVTM, ANQGSEA. The CDR3 sequence is 14 residues long. CDR3 nucleotides: TGCAGCGGCCGAGGACTATCCGTAGCAGATACGCAGTATTTT. Residues: CSGRGLSVADTQYF.

The sample holds a few counts of this clone. CDR3 nucleotides: TGTGCCAGCAGTTTATCCGGGGGGAACACCATATATTTT. Translated, it gives CASSLSGGNTIYF. V and J are TRBV27 and TRBJ1-3; tentative D call: TRBD1 (5 bases). The germline V gene has CDR1 MNHEY and CDR2 SMNVEV (reference sequence). The V end was cut by 0 bases, the J end by 7 bases, with 7 bases between. CDR3 length: 13 amino acids.

The chain links TRBV7-9 to TRBJ2-5; no definite D call. The end of the DNA aligns better with TRBJ2-7, so the J call may be wrong. The CDR3 is made up of 13 amino acids. Looked up from germline, CDR1 is SEHNR and CDR2 is FQNEAQ (reference sequence). The CDR3 nucleotides are TGTGCCAGCAGCTTAAATATCCCCTACGAGCAGTACTTC. It is translated as CASSLNIPYEQYF.

The V and J genes are TRBV6-6 and TRBJ1-2; D perhaps matches TRBD1 (5 bases). CDR1 is MNHNY, CDR2 SVGAGI, per germline (reference sequence). Trimming pared 5 bases from V and 6 bases from J, leaving 13 bases between. CDR3 length: 13 residues. Written as DNA, the CDR3 is TGTGCCAGCAGTCCGCTAGGGGCGCATGGCTACACCTTC. It is translated as CASSPLGAHGYTF.

This chain links TRBV11-2 with TRBJ1-4; D is unresolved. Between the trimmed V and J ends, which lost 6 bases and 7 bases, there was a span of 12 bases. This CDR3 has 13 residues. CDR1 is SGHAT and CDR2 is FQNNGV in the germline V gene. As DNA, the CDR3 is TGTGCCAGCAGGCCCCACATCGGTGAAAAACTGTTTTTT. Translated, it gives CASRPHIGEKLFF.

This chain joins TRBV29-1 and TRBJ2-3, with D possibly being TRBD1 (6 bases). Germline CDR1 reads SQVTM; CDR2 reads ANQGSEA. Trimming cost V 4 bases and J 4 bases, with 24 bases left between them. CDR3 size: 17 residues. The DNA for the CDR3 is TGCAGCGTTGTACAGGGCAACTTACGGTCGGCGGCAGATACGCAGTATTTT. This encodes CSVVQGNLRSAADTQYF.

This chain uses TRBV6-5 with TRBJ2-3, with D maybe TRBD1 (6 bases). This CDR3 is built from 14 residues. V gave up 2 bases and J gave up 4 bases, with 10 bases separating them. CDR1 and CDR2 (germline): MNHEY, SVGAGI. CDR3 nucleotide sequence: TGTGCCAGCAGTTACCTCCGACAGGCAGATACGCAGTATTTT. Its protein is CASSYLRQADTQYF.

V usage is TRBV5-1 and J usage is TRBJ1-1; D is possibly TRBD1 (5 bases). The CDR3 consists of 13 residues. Trimming pared 7 bases from V and 5 bases from J, leaving 15 bases between. Germline-derived CDR1 and CDR2 are SGHRS and YFSETQ. The CDR3 loop is CASGQGTATEAFF. CDR3 DNA sequence: TGCGCCAGCGGGCAGGGTACGGCTACTGAAGCTTTCTTT. Combining the CDR3 with reference TRBV5-1 and TRBJ1-1 gives the whole variable domain KAGVTQTPRYLIKTRGQQVTLSCSPISGHRSVSWYQQTPGQGLQFLFEYFSETQRNKGNFPGRFSGRQFSNSRSEMNVSTLELGDSALYLCASGQGTATEAFFGQGTRLTVV.

The chain links TRBV7-8 to TRBJ2-1; the match to TRBD2 covers 8 bases. With V trimmed by 10 bases and J by 5 bases, 10 bases remained unmatched. CDR3 size: 14 residues. Per germline, CDR1 SGHVS and CDR2 FQNEAQ. CDR3 sequence: CATMGLGYDNEQFF. The CDR3 DNA reads as TGTGCCACCATGGGACTAGGATATGACAATGAGCAGTTCTTC.

This clone was picked up a small number of times. The gene calls are TRBV18 and TRBJ1-1, with D possibly matching TRBD1 (5 bases). Germline assignment: CDR1 KGHSH and CDR2 LQKENI. The V end lost 6 bases, the J end lost 1 base, and 12 bases lay between the germline ends. The CDR3 loop spans 14 amino acids. The CDR3 protein is CASSRGLTNTEAFF. DNA for the CDR3: TGTGCCAGCTCTCGGGGACTGACGAACACTGAAGCTTTCTTT.

The count of this clone is one. V gene TRBV2 combines with J gene TRBJ2-1; TRBD2 is a possible D gene (6 bases). The germline gives CDR1 SNHLY, CDR2 FYNNEI. The CDR3 has 15 residues. V was shortened by 4 bases and J by 9 bases, with 19 bases between the two germline ends. The CDR3 DNA follows: TGTGCCAGCAGTGGTGGGCAACTAGCCCCCAGTGAGCAGTTCTTC. It codes for CASSGGQLAPSEQFF.

The V and J genes are TRBV28 and TRBJ1-2, with unresolved D. The ends were cut back, 2 bases at V and 6 bases at J, with 10 bases in the middle. Per germline, CDR1 MDHEN and CDR2 SYDVKM. CDR3 length: 13 residues. The CDR3 coding sequence is TGTGCCAGCAGTTTAATCGTGGCCGATGGCTACACCTTC. Amino acid sequence: CASSLIVADGYTF.

The chain employs TRBV2 and TRBJ2-7, with 8 bases fitting TRBD1. The CDR3 runs to 15 residues. V trimming: 7 bases; J trimming: 2 bases; junction bases outside the gene matches: 10. CDR1 is SNHLY and CDR2 is FYNNEI in the germline V gene. The CDR3 sequence is CASTERDRPTYEQYF. CDR3 coding DNA: TGTGCCAGCACGGAACGGGACAGGCCCACCTACGAGCAGTACTTC.

The J gene is TRBJ2-7, the V gene TRBV14; unclear D gene. The germline gives CDR1 SGHDN, CDR2 FVKESK. Between the trimmed V and J ends, which lost 4 bases and 3 bases, there was a span of 13 bases. The CDR3 is 14 residues long. CDR3 coding DNA: TGTGCCAGCAGCCCACTACTTGAGGACTACGAGCAGTACTTC. Translated: CASSPLLEDYEQYF. Looking up the rest from reference TRBV14 and TRBJ2-7 gives the full variable domain: EAGVTQFPSHSVIEKGQTVTLRCDPISGHDNLYWYRRVMGKEIKFLLHFVKESKQDESGMPNNRFLAERTGGTYSTLKVQPAELEDSGVYFCASSPLLEDYEQYFGPGTRLTVT.

This chain joins TRBV7-2 and TRBJ2-7; possible D gene TRBD2, 7 bases. V lost 2 bases and J lost 6, with 17 bases in between. CDR1 is SGHTA and CDR2 is FQGNSA in the germline V gene. The CDR3 sequence is 15 residues long. CDR3 in DNA: TGTGCCAGCAGCTTACGGGGGGCCTACTCTGGCGAGCAGTACTTC. Its translation is CASSLRGAYSGEQYF.

In its sample, this clone was seen once. The rearrangement links TRBV9 to TRBJ2-7; possibly TRBD1 or TRBD2 for D (5 bases each). This CDR3 comprises 16 residues. V was clipped by 4 bases and J by 2 bases, with 19 bases between them. Per the germline V gene, CDR1 is SGDLS and CDR2 is YYNGEE. The CDR3 DNA follows: TGTGCCAGCAGCCCCCAACCCGGGACGGAACCCTACGAGCAGTACTTC. Amino acid sequence: CASSPQPGTEPYEQYF.

This clone has more than one count but fewer than ten. The chain couples TRBV12-5 to TRBJ2-3, with D possibly matching TRBD1 (8 bases). CDR1 is LGHNT and CDR2 is FRNRAP in the germline V gene. This CDR3 is built from 17 residues. The V end lost 0 bases, the J end lost 5 bases, and 18 bases lay between the germline ends. DNA of the CDR3: TGTGCTAGTGGTTTGGTAGAATGGACAGGGAGGGGAGATACGCAGTATTTT. Its translation is CASGLVEWTGRGDTQYF.

This clone is a singleton in its sample. This chain links TRBV6-6 with TRBJ2-7, with a possible D match to TRBD1 (5 bases). The length of the CDR3 is 14 residues. Trimming pared 6 bases from V and 5 bases from J, leaving 17 bases between. Germline assignment: CDR1 MNHNY and CDR2 SVGAGI (reference sequence). The DNA of the CDR3 is TGTGCCAGCAGGACAGTCCGGGCGAGCGACGAGCAGTACTTC. It yields the protein CASRTVRASDEQYF.

The rearrangement links TRBV28 to TRBJ2-1, with D possibly being TRBD2 (6 bases). Trimming took off 3 bases at V and 8 bases at J, with 26 bases between the two ends. CDR1 and CDR2 from the germline V gene are MDHEN and SYDVKM. This CDR3 spans 18 amino acids. Here the CDR3 DNA reads TGTGCCAGCAGTTTTTCCTTTCTACTAGCTCGCCTTGGCGATGAGCAGTTCTTC. This translates into CASSFSFLLARLGDEQFF.

This chain links TRBV9 with TRBJ1-2; maybe TRBD1 (6 bases). V lost 4 bases, J lost 6 bases, and 16 bases lay in between. Germline CDR1 SGDLS, CDR2 YYNGEE. CDR3 length: 14 residues. CDR3 nucleotide sequence: TGTGCCAGCAGCACTCTCGCACAGGGAGATGGCTACACCTTC. It yields the protein CASSTLAQGDGYTF. The complete variable domain, with remaining parts taken from reference TRBV9 and TRBJ1-2, reads DSGVTQTPKHLITATGQRVTLRCSPRSGDLSVYWYQQSLDQGLQFLIQYYNGEERAKGNILERFSAQQFPDLHSELNLSSLELGDSALYFCASSTLAQGDGYTFGSGTRLTVV.